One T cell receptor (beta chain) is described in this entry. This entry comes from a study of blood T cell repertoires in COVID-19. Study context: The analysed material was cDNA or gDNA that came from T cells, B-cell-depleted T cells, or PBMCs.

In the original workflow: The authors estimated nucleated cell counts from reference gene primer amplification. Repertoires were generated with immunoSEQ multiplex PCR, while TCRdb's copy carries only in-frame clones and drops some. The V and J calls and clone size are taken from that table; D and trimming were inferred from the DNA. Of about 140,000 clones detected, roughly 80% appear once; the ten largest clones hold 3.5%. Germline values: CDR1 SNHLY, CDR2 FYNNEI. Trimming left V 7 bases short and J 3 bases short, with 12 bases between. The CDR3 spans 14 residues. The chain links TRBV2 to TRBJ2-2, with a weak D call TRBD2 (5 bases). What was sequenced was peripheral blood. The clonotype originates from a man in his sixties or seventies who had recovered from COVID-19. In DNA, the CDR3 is TGTGCCAGCACGAGGGAGAGCTACACCGGGGAGCTGTTTTTT. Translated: CASTRESYTGELFF.